Below, one T cell receptor beta chain is given with its context. What it binds is unknown. This sample is drawn from a study of shared clonotypes between healthy human individuals. Overall study results and limits: With few donors, the genetic and exposure-history diversity represented was limited.

Sequencing used immunoSEQ multiplex PCR; TCRdb keeps in-frame clones, though not all of them. The table records just over 2,000,000 clones, roughly 94% of them present only once. CDR1 and CDR2 (germline): MGHRA, YSYEKL. Trimming shortened V by 0 bases and J by 5 bases, and 16 bases separated the two germline ends. The CDR3 has 17 amino acids. Caucasian adults living in Nashville, Tennessee, provided all samples. This receptor was taken from a man aged 18 to 29 in good health. The sequenced material came from naive CD4+ T cells sorted from blood. Stated subset: CD45RA+ positively selected. The chain employs TRBV4-1 and TRBJ1-4, with D hard to call. The CDR3: CASSQDVARRENEKLFF. The CDR3, as DNA: TGCGCCAGCAGCCAAGACGTGGCTCGCCGGGAGAATGAAAAACTGTTTTTT.